This TCR beta chain was identified during a study of sequential checkpoint blockade in melanoma. Study-level information: Arm A got nivolumab then ipilimumab; arm B the reverse, 1:1.

Assay: immunoSEQ multiplex PCR; the TCRdb copy retains only in-frame clones and omits some. The table includes around 37,000 clones, roughly a third detected once. The treatment denotes: randomized to nivolumab then ipilimumab (arm A) or the reverse (arm B). This clonotype was sampled from a human donor with melanoma. Sequenced material: tumor tissue (inferred from file names), taken from a patient given nivolumab and ipilimumab in sequence.

The CDR3 DNA sequence: TGTGCCAGCAGCTGGGGACTAGCGGGAGTCGAGCAGTTCTTC. Amino acids: CASSWGLAGVEQFF. The rearrangement joins TRBV11-3 to TRBJ2-1; 14 bases match TRBD2. CDR1 SGHNT and CDR2 YENEEA come from the germline V gene. The CDR3 runs to 14 residues. Trimming cost V 4 bases and J 10 bases; bases outside gene matches: 3.